This is a list of T cell receptor beta chains from one sample in a study of OX40 agonist ivuxolimab in advanced cancers. The assay was immunoSEQ multiplex PCR, and TCRdb's table has in-frame clones only and misses some. The sample records about 37,000 clones, 85% to 90% being singletons. The source was CD4+ or CD8+ T cells sorted from blood, collected in a trial of the OX40 agonist ivuxolimab. These receptors were taken from an adult with an advanced solid tumor such as melanoma, head and neck, liver or kidney cancer. Both conserved end residues are trimmed from each CDR3.

cdr3_aa: ASSLEGQGVHEQY
v_call: TRBV5-1
j_call: TRBJ2-7

cdr3_aa: ASSVTGADEQY
v_call: TRBV9
j_call: TRBJ2-7

cdr3_aa: ASRSTGTDQNIQY
v_call: TRBV5-1
j_call: TRBJ2-4

cdr3_aa: AGRGQGDQPQH
v_call: TRBV6-1
j_call: TRBJ1-5

cdr3_aa: ASSPDSGDTQY
v_call: TRBV6-6
j_call: TRBJ2-3

cdr3_aa: ASSLGLGAVTGELF
v_call: TRBV5-1
j_call: TRBJ2-2

cdr3_aa: ASSRTVENTEAF
v_call: TRBV2
j_call: TRBJ1-1

cdr3_aa: ASSLAPSNEQF
v_call: TRBV7-2
j_call: TRBJ2-1

cdr3_aa: ASSFFGEAF
v_call: TRBV13
j_call: TRBJ1-1

cdr3_aa: SASYGEQY
v_call: TRBV20-1
j_call: TRBJ2-7

cdr3_aa: ASSSTGIMNTEAF
v_call: TRBV28
j_call: TRBJ1-1

cdr3_aa: ASSQDPTHSNEQF
v_call: TRBV4-2
j_call: TRBJ2-1

cdr3_aa: ASSYSAGRGNQPQH
v_call: TRBV6-5
j_call: TRBJ1-5

cdr3_aa: ASSLVGQGSGNTIY
v_call: TRBV5-6
j_call: TRBJ1-3

cdr3_aa: ASSEMLSLRGEQY
v_call: TRBV6-1
j_call: TRBJ2-7

cdr3_aa: ASSPSGGSYEQY
v_call: TRBV4-2
j_call: TRBJ2-7

cdr3_aa: ASSLEGTSGTSGELF
v_call: TRBV5-5
j_call: TRBJ2-2

cdr3_aa: ASSIKGLAALETQY
v_call: TRBV19
j_call: TRBJ2-5

cdr3_aa: ASAGTFYNSPLH
v_call: TRBV19
j_call: TRBJ1-6

cdr3_aa: ASSLQGAEKLF
v_call: TRBV28
j_call: TRBJ1-4

cdr3_aa: ASSTRGYEAF
v_call: TRBV18
j_call: TRBJ1-1

cdr3_aa: ASSGAGGVRTEAF
v_call: TRBV11-2
j_call: TRBJ1-1

cdr3_aa: ASSARQGGLNEQF
v_call: TRBV6-1
j_call: TRBJ2-1

cdr3_aa: ASRGGTSGTDTQY
v_call: TRBV6-5
j_call: TRBJ2-3

cdr3_aa: ASRRSSSYNEQF
v_call: TRBV5-6
j_call: TRBJ2-1

cdr3_aa: ASNSLPGQITGELF
v_call: TRBV19
j_call: TRBJ2-2

cdr3_aa: ASSLETAGYT
v_call: TRBV28
j_call: TRBJ1-2

cdr3_aa: ASSRRETSKHTEAF
v_call: TRBV7-2
j_call: TRBJ1-1

cdr3_aa: ASSGGSEQY
v_call: TRBV6-1
j_call: TRBJ2-7

cdr3_aa: ASSWGLYTEAF
v_call: TRBV6-5
j_call: TRBJ1-1

cdr3_aa: ASSHSSGTVNSNQPQH
v_call: TRBV4-1
j_call: TRBJ1-5

cdr3_aa: SVPEGGGMGNEQF
v_call: TRBV29-1
j_call: TRBJ2-1

cdr3_aa: ASSELIGVTEAF
v_call: TRBV6-1
j_call: TRBJ1-1

cdr3_aa: ASRHRDRGLSYETGELF
v_call: TRBV5-1
j_call: TRBJ2-2

cdr3_aa: ASSQDLSPGYSYEQY
v_call: TRBV14
j_call: TRBJ2-7

cdr3_aa: ASSSRDRGLNSPLH
v_call: TRBV19
j_call: TRBJ1-6

cdr3_aa: ASSPGSVNQPQH
v_call: TRBV18
j_call: TRBJ1-5

cdr3_aa: ASRARETGELF
v_call: TRBV2
j_call: TRBJ2-2

cdr3_aa: ASADRADTQY
v_call: TRBV28
j_call: TRBJ2-3

cdr3_aa: ASSESDNTEAF
v_call: TRBV10-1
j_call: TRBJ1-1

cdr3_aa: ASSPSKGQVSSYEQY
v_call: TRBV4-2
j_call: TRBJ2-7

cdr3_aa: ASRPAGSTYEQY
v_call: TRBV6-6
j_call: TRBJ2-7

cdr3_aa: ASSMVDGRYEQY
v_call: TRBV19
j_call: NA

cdr3_aa: ASSPGVGPGQWTDTQY
v_call: TRBV9
j_call: TRBJ2-3

cdr3_aa: ASSQSDGTQY
v_call: TRBV4-1
j_call: TRBJ2-3

cdr3_aa: ASSISDKNTDTQY
v_call: TRBV19
j_call: TRBJ2-3

cdr3_aa: ASSQGSNIQY
v_call: TRBV4-2
j_call: TRBJ2-4

cdr3_aa: ASSPYTSGAQSGELF
v_call: TRBV7-3
j_call: TRBJ2-2

cdr3_aa: ASSDGFSGANVLT
v_call: TRBV6-1
j_call: TRBJ2-6